Below are 17 T cell receptor beta chains sequenced from a single sample in a study of blood T cell repertoires in COVID-19. Only in-frame clones appear in the TCRdb table, and some are missing; sequencing was by immunoSEQ multiplex PCR. Among around 63,000 clones listed, more than 60% were seen once. Specimen: peripheral blood. The receptor source for this set is a woman aged 50 to 65 with active or convalescent COVID-19.

The CDR3 loop reads CASSFGLAGAKSVDNEQFF. The CDR3 DNA sequence: TGTGCCAGCAGCTTTGGACTAGCGGGAGCAAAGTCGGTAGACAATGAGCAGTTCTTC. The chain has TRBV7-9 and TRBJ2-1; 13 positions match TRBD2. Germline V CDR1 and CDR2: SEHNR, FQNEAQ (reference sequence). Trimming at V came to 3 bases and at J to 5 bases, leaving 13 bases not matched to a gene. This CDR3 is 19 amino acids long.

The rearrangement uses TRBV11-1 and TRBJ1-1; TRBD1 matches 7 bases. The CDR3 spans 13 residues. V lost 5 bases to trimming and J lost 6 bases; unmatched junction nucleotides: 6. Germline CDR1 and CDR2: SGHAT and FQDESV (reference sequence). CDR3 region: CASSRQGTAEAFF. The CDR3, as DNA: TGTGCCAGCAGCAGACAGGGCACCGCTGAAGCTTTCTTT.

This clone was seen a single time. The gene calls are TRBV5-6 and TRBJ2-7, with unresolved D. V lost 2 bases and J 2 bases, leaving 8 bases between the germline ends. The germline gives CDR1 SGHDT, CDR2 YYEEEE. The CDR3 runs 13 residues. CDR3 protein: CASSFSSTYEQYF. The CDR3 bases are TGTGCCAGCAGCTTTTCTAGTACCTACGAGCAGTACTTC.

This chain joins TRBV18 and TRBJ2-1, with 11 bases that match TRBD2. CDR1 is KGHSH and CDR2 is LQKENI in the germline V gene. V was pared by 5 bases and J by 4 bases, with 7 bases of the junction left unmatched. There are 16 residues in the CDR3. CDR3 loop: CASSSNIAGGYNEQFF. The CDR3 DNA reads TGTGCCAGCTCATCTAACATAGCGGGAGGGTACAATGAGCAGTTCTTC.

The J gene is TRBJ2-3, the V gene TRBV29-1, with unresolved D. The germline V gene encodes CDR1 SQVTM and CDR2 ANQGSEA. This CDR3 spans 15 amino acids. Trimming removed 6 bases from V and 8 bases from J, with 24 bases in between. DNA for the CDR3: TGCAGCGTCGCTGAGGATCGGCGGCCCCAAGGTACGCAGTATTTT. Amino acid sequence: CSVAEDRRPQGTQYF.

The rearrangement uses TRBV7-9 and TRBJ2-1; no reliable D call. V lost 4 bases to trimming and J lost 4 bases, with 5 bases between them. The CDR3 sequence is 12 residues long. The germline gives CDR1 SEHNR, CDR2 FQNEAQ (reference sequence). DNA of the CDR3: TGTGCCAGCAGCTCAAATTACAATGAGCAGTTCTTC. This translates into CASSSNYNEQFF.

This clone was found a few times. J is TRBJ1-1 and V is TRBV9; no firm D call. V lost 0 bases and J 1 base, leaving 7 bases between the germline ends. The V gene's germline CDR1 is SGDLS and CDR2 YYNGEE. The CDR3 contains 14 residues. The CDR3 DNA is TGTGCCAGCAGCGTAGGAACAAGGAACACTGAAGCTTTCTTT. It yields the protein CASSVGTRNTEAFF.

The chain is built from TRBV27 and TRBJ2-7, with D possibly being TRBD1 (6 bases). Germline CDR1 MNHEY, CDR2 SMNVEV (reference sequence). This CDR3 comprises 14 residues. V lost 6 bases to trimming and J lost 4 bases, with 16 bases between them. CDR3 sequence: CASRGHGDGYEQYF. CDR3 DNA sequence: TGTGCCAGCAGGGGACATGGGGACGGGTACGAGCAGTACTTC.

The sample holds one count of this clone. The rearrangement links TRBV18 to TRBJ2-3; the match to TRBD1 covers 7 bases. The germline gives CDR1 KGHSH, CDR2 LQKENI. The CDR3 runs to 16 residues. Trimming cost V 3 bases and J 2 bases; bases outside gene matches: 8. The DNA for the CDR3 is TGTGCCAGCTCACCCCCTCGTAGGGGGCCCACAGATACGCAGTATTTT. It specifies CASSPPRRGPTDTQYF.

V gene TRBV11-2 combines with J gene TRBJ1-3; the match to TRBD1 covers 9 bases. The germline gives CDR1 SGHAT, CDR2 FQNNGV. The V and J ends lost 5 bases and 0 bases, in that order; junction bases with no gene match: 5. The CDR3 contains 16 residues. CDR3 bases: TGTGCCAGCAGCACTGCGACAGGGGGCTCTGGAAACACCATATATTTT. Protein product: CASSTATGGSGNTIYF. Full variable domain (missing parts from reference TRBV11-2 and TRBJ1-3): EAGVAQSPRYKIIEKRQSVAFWCNPISGHATLYWYQQILGQGPKLLIQFQNNGVVDDSQLPKDRFSAERLKGVDSTLKIQPAKLEDSAVYLCASSTATGGSGNTIYFGEGSWLTVV.

This chain links TRBV14 with TRBJ1-1, with TRBD1 as a possible D gene (6 bases). Deletions cut 4 bases from V and 4 bases from J, with 16 bases between. The CDR3 contains 15 residues. CDR1 SGHDN and CDR2 FVKESK come from the germline V gene. The CDR3 sequence is CASSPRTGKGTEAFF. DNA of the CDR3: TGTGCCAGCAGCCCTCGAACAGGGAAGGGCACTGAAGCTTTCTTT.

In its sample, this clone was seen once. The chain carries TRBV3-1 (or the pseudogene TRBV3-2) and TRBJ2-5; the match to TRBD2 covers 13 bases. After removal of 1 base from V and 4 bases from J, the junction contained 0 bases not matched to a gene. CDR1 LGHDT and CDR2 YNNKEL come from the germline V gene (reference sequence). This CDR3 is built from 15 residues. The CDR3 sequence is CASSQGLAGGETQYF. CDR3 bases: TGTGCCAGCAGCCAAGGACTAGCGGGAGGAGAGACCCAGTACTTC.

This chain uses TRBV18 with TRBJ2-1, with TRBD2 matching 10 bases. In germline, CDR1 is KGHSH, CDR2 LQKENI. J was trimmed by 1 base and V by 3 bases; bases with no gene match: 3. This CDR3 comprises 16 residues. This CDR3 is CASSPRTSGSYNEQFF. Here the CDR3 DNA reads TGTGCCAGCTCACCTCGGACTAGCGGATCCTACAATGAGCAGTTCTTC.

The genes are TRBV18 and TRBJ2-1; D might be TRBD1 (6 bases). The CDR3 is 16 amino acids. From germline, CDR1 is KGHSH and CDR2 LQKENI. Trimming stripped 0 bases from V and 1 base from J, with 10 bases between. Here the CDR3 reads CASSPPGTGSYNEQFF. The CDR3 DNA reads as TGTGCCAGCTCACCACCGGGCACAGGGTCCTACAATGAGCAGTTCTTC.

The chain recombines TRBV3-1 (or the pseudogene TRBV3-2) with TRBJ2-1; possibly TRBD2 for D (5 bases). This CDR3 contains 15 residues. Trimming took 5 bases from V and 4 from J, leaving 15 bases between them. CDR1 and CDR2 from the germline V gene are LGHDT and YNNKEL (reference sequence). The DNA for the CDR3 is TGTGCCAGCAGCGGCGCTGGTAGGACTTACAATGAGCAGTTCTTC. It encodes CASSGAGRTYNEQFF.

The chain is built from TRBV5-6 and TRBJ1-4; tentatively, D is TRBD1 (6 bases). The V end was cut by 1 base, the J end by 7 bases, with 11 bases between. The CDR3 covers 14 residues. The germline CDR1 and CDR2 sequences are SGHDT and YYEEEE. As DNA, the CDR3 is TGTGCCAGCAGCTTGACAGGGATTAGTGAAAAACTGTTTTTT. Its protein product is CASSLTGISEKLFF. The variable domain in full, with the rest retrieved from reference TRBV5-6 and TRBJ1-4, is DAGVTQSPTHLIKTRGQQVTLRCSPKSGHDTVSWYQQALGQGPQFIFQYYEEEERQRGNFPDRFSGHQFPNYSSELNVNALLLGDSALYLCASSLTGISEKLFFGSGTQLSVL.

This clone was picked up a small number of times. The genes are TRBV25-1 and TRBJ1-1; D remains unclear. Per germline, CDR1 MGHDK and CDR2 SYGVNS. Trimming removed 0 bases at V and 1 base at J, with 6 bases between. The CDR3 has 14 amino acids. DNA of the CDR3: TGTGCCAGCAGTGAATACGGTAAGAACACTGAAGCTTTCTTT. This encodes CASSEYGKNTEAFF.